One and the same sample provided the 15 T cell receptor beta chains below, sequenced in a study of cytomegalovirus exposure and HLA in healthy donors. It was with 60 Vbeta and 13 Jbeta primers that the PCR ran. Assay used: immunoSEQ multiplex PCR; TCRdb lists only in-frame clones, some missing. Here the sample spans about 140,000 clones, just under 80% being singletons. The material sequenced was PBMCs. These receptors came from a young man in good health and CMV-seronegative.

This chain connects TRBV6-5 to TRBJ1-3; no firm D call. This CDR3 region has 14 residues. V was trimmed by 7 bases and J by 0 bases, leaving 10 bases between them. Germline CDR1 and CDR2: MNHEY and SVGAGI. The DNA for the CDR3 is TGTGCCAGCAAAACAGAGTTCTCTGGAAACACCATATATTTT. Its translation is CASKTEFSGNTIYF.

The chain recombines TRBV5-5 with TRBJ2-7; TRBD1 aligns across 8 bases. The CDR3 totals 15 residues. The trim removed 4 bases at V and 0 bases at J, leaving 6 bases unmatched. Germline V CDR1 and CDR2: SGHKS, YYEKEE (reference sequence). The CDR3 DNA reads as TGTGCCAGCAGCCAGACAGGGGCCCTCTCCTACGAGCAGTACTTC. It encodes CASSQTGALSYEQYF.

This chain uses TRBV28 with TRBJ2-7; D is undetermined. The CDR3 sequence is 12 residues long. The germline V and J ends were trimmed by 3 bases and 2 bases, with 5 bases remaining between them. The germline V gene encodes CDR1 MDHEN and CDR2 SYDVKM. The DNA for the CDR3 is TGTGCCAGCAGTTTGCTAACCTACGAGCAGTACTTC. Its translation is CASSLLTYEQYF. The full variable domain, completed using reference TRBV28 and TRBJ2-7, is DVKVTQSSRYLVKRTGEKVFLECVQDMDHENMFWYRQDPGLGLRLIYFSYDVKMKEKGDIPEGYSVSREKKERFSLILESASTNQTSMYLCASSLLTYEQYFGPGTRLTVT.

This sequence joins TRBV27 and TRBJ2-7, with D possibly TRBD1 on 6 matching bases. This CDR3 spans 15 amino acids. V lost 5 bases and J lost 2, with 16 bases in between. The germline V gene has CDR1 MNHEY and CDR2 SMNVEV (reference sequence). DNA of the CDR3: TGTGCCAGCAGTCATGGACAGTCGGACGCCTACGAGCAGTACTTC. Protein product: CASSHGQSDAYEQYF.

The CDR3 spells CASSGQETQYF. CDR3 nucleotide sequence: TGTGCCAGCAGTGGACAGGAGACCCAGTACTTC. The chain has TRBV28 and TRBJ2-5; TRBD1 might be the D (6 bases). Trimming pared 5 bases from V and 5 bases from J, leaving 6 bases between. Germline CDR1 is MDHEN and CDR2 is SYDVKM. The CDR3 loop spans 11 amino acids.

The chain uses TRBV19 and TRBJ1-4; 12 bases are a match to TRBD1. V trimming: 3 bases; J trimming: 7 bases; junction bases outside the gene matches: 18. CDR3 length: 20 residues. Germline V lookup: CDR1 LNHDA, CDR2 SQIVND (reference sequence). CDR3 residues: CASSINRDRGHLVPGEKLFF. Here the CDR3 DNA reads TGTGCCAGTAGTATTAACCGGGACAGGGGGCACCTGGTCCCTGGTGAAAAACTGTTTTTT.

This clone was observed once. The chain joins TRBV15 to TRBJ2-7; D is undetermined. V dropped 1 base and J dropped 1 base, with 11 bases sitting between them. CDR1 and CDR2 from the germline V gene are LNHNV and YYDKDF (reference sequence). The CDR3 is made up of 15 amino acids. CDR3 DNA: TGTGCCACCAGCAGAGGATACAGTAGTTCCTACGAGCAGTACTTC. Protein product: CATSRGYSSSYEQYF.

The chain links TRBV5-1 to TRBJ2-7; D possibly corresponds to TRBD1 (7 bases). The germline V gene encodes CDR1 SGHRS and CDR2 YFSETQ. V lost 0 bases, J lost 6 bases, and 22 bases lay in between. This CDR3 comprises 17 residues. The CDR3 nucleotides are TGCGCCAGCAGCTTGGCCGAATCGTCAGGGGGGATTGGCGAGCAGTACTTC. It specifies CASSLAESSGGIGEQYF.

In its sample, this clone was seen a few times. V is TRBV18 and J is TRBJ1-1, with D tentatively TRBD1 (6 bases). The CDR3 runs 12 residues. Deletions cut 3 bases from V and 6 bases from J, with 8 bases between. In germline, CDR1 is KGHSH, CDR2 LQKENI. CDR3 coding DNA: TGTGCCAGCTCACCGCAGGGGCCTGAAGCTTTCTTT. As protein: CASSPQGPEAFF.

This chain links TRBV18 with TRBJ2-7, with TRBD1 as a possible D gene (5 bases). Germline CDR1 reads KGHSH; CDR2 reads LQKENI. V was pared by 3 bases and J by 0 bases, with 6 bases between. The CDR3 runs to 13 residues. The CDR3 region has the DNA TGTGCCAGCTCACCGGGGCCCTCCTACGAGCAGTACTTC. Translated, it gives CASSPGPSYEQYF. Looking up the rest from reference TRBV18 and TRBJ2-7 gives the full variable domain: NAGVMQNPRHLVRRRGQEARLRCSPMKGHSHVYWYRQLPEEGLKFMVYLQKENIIDESGMPKERFSAEFPKEGPSILRIQQVVRGDSAAYFCASSPGPSYEQYFGPGTRLTVT.

The rearrangement links TRBV1 to TRBJ2-5; the D segment call TRBD2 is taken from the table without a DNA check. TRBV1 is flagged as a pseudogene. The CDR3 is 17 amino acids. This CDR3 is CTSSQDLASGLGETQYF. The DNA for the CDR3 is TGCACCAGCAGCCAAGATCTGGCTAGCGGGTTAGGGGAGACCCAGTACTTC.

Remarks on this clone: A read error may produce the germline difference seen at one junction end. The CDR3 DNA follows: TGTGCCAGCACCTTAGGGTCGGGCAGGGCCAATCAGCCCCAGCATTTT. This gives the protein CASTLGSGRANQPQHF. V and J are TRBV7-8 and TRBJ1-5, with D perhaps matching TRBD1 (5 bases). CDR1 is SGHVS, CDR2 FQNEAQ, per germline. The CDR3 is 16 residues long.

The CDR3 DNA reads TGCGCCAGCAGCTTCCGCCAGACTAGCGGAAACACCGGGGAGCTGTTTTTT. Protein: CASSFRQTSGNTGELFF. The gene calls are TRBV5-1 and TRBJ2-2, with TRBD2 matching over 9 bases. Germline V gene lookup returns CDR1 SGHRS and CDR2 YFSETQ. Losses at the gene ends were 2 bases for V and 2 bases for J; bases not matched to a gene: 7. The CDR3 runs 17 residues. The full variable domain, in which reference TRBV5-1 and TRBJ2-2 provide the parts outside the CDR3, is KAGVTQTPRYLIKTRGQQVTLSCSPISGHRSVSWYQQTPGQGLQFLFEYFSETQRNKGNFPGRFSGRQFSNSRSEMNVSTLELGDSALYLCASSFRQTSGNTGELFFGEGSRLTVL.

The J gene is TRBJ1-5, the V gene TRBV28, with a possible D match to TRBD1 (5 bases). The CDR3 length is 14 residues. Deletions cut 7 bases from V and 7 bases from J, with 17 bases between. From germline, CDR1 is MDHEN and CDR2 SYDVKM. CDR3 protein: CASIQSRGGQPQHF. The CDR3 nucleotides read TGTGCCAGCATTCAAAGTAGGGGAGGACAGCCCCAGCATTTT.

The chain is built from TRBV4-1 and TRBJ2-5; 12 bases line up with TRBD2. The V gene end was trimmed by 4 bases and the J gene end by 5 bases; junction bases not matched to a gene: 14. In germline, CDR1 is MGHRA, CDR2 YSYEKL. This CDR3 is 18 amino acids long. The CDR3 here is CASSPINLGLAGTETQYF. DNA for the CDR3: TGCGCCAGCAGCCCTATCAACCTCGGACTAGCGGGGACGGAGACCCAGTACTTC.